This TCR beta chain was sequenced during a study of early T cells in non-severe SARS-CoV-2 infection. The TCR library protocol was used to attach unique molecular identifiers. These identifiers were attached to individual cDNA molecules. Each CDR3 protein gets one entry after TCRdb re-called the 5' RACE reads with MiXCR. The top ten hold 5% to 5.5% of the sample, which has 80,000 to 95,000 distinct CDR3 sequences, 16% seen once. J was trimmed by 3 bases and V by 4 bases; bases with no gene match: 4. The CDR3 extends over 15 amino acids. Germline V gene lookup returns CDR1 SGHDN and CDR2 FVKESK. The source was whole blood, collected at baseline. The chain employs TRBV14 and TRBJ2-2, with 8 bases matching TRBD1. This TCR derives from an adult who was a healthcare worker with PCR-confirmed SARS-CoV-2 infection or an uninfected control (not recorded which). The CDR3 coding sequence is TGTGCCAGCAGCCCGACAGGGGATCACACCGGGGAGCTGTTTTTT. Translating it yields CASSPTGDHTGELFF.